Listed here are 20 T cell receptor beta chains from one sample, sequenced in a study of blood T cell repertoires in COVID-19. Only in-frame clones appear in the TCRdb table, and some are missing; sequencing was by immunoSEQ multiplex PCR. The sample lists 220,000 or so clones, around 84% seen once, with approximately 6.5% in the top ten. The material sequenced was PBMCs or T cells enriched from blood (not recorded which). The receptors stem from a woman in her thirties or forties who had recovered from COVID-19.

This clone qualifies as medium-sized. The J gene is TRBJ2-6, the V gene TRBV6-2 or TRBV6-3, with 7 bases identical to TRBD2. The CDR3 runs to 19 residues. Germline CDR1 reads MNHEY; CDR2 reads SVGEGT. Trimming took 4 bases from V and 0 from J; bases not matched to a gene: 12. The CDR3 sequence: CASSSHALAALSGANVLTF. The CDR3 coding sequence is TGTGCCAGCAGTTCCCATGCCCTAGCGGCCCTCTCTGGGGCCAACGTCCTGACTTTC.

The DNA for the CDR3 is TGCGCCAGCAGCCGGGATGTACGATCTGGAAACACCATATATTTT. This codes for CASSRDVRSGNTIYF. This chain uses TRBV5-1 with TRBJ1-3; D is unresolved. Between the trimmed V and J ends, which lost 4 bases and 1 base, there was a span of 12 bases. The CDR3 spans 15 residues. Germline loops: CDR1 SGHRS, CDR2 YFSETQ.

CDR3 region: CASSLILGNTIYF. CDR3 DNA: TGTGCCAGCAGTCTTATTTTGGGAAACACCATATATTTT. The chain links TRBV28 to TRBJ1-3; no clear D gene. This CDR3 is built from 13 residues. With 5 bases removed from V and 4 bases from J, the gap between germline ends came to 9 bases. The germline CDR1 and CDR2 sequences are MDHEN and SYDVKM.

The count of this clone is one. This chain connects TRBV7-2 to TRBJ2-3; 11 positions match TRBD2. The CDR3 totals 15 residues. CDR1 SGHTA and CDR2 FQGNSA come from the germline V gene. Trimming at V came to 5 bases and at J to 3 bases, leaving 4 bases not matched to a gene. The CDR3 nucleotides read TGTGCCAGCAGCGTTAGCGGGAGGGAGACAGATACGCAGTATTTT. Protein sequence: CASSVSGRETDTQYF.

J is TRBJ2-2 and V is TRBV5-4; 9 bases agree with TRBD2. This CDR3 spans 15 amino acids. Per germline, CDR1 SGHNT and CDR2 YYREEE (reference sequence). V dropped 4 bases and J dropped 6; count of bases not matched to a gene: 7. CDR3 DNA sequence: TGTGCCAGCAGCCCCAGCGGGGGGACGGCCGGGGAGCTGTTTTTT. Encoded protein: CASSPSGGTAGELFF.

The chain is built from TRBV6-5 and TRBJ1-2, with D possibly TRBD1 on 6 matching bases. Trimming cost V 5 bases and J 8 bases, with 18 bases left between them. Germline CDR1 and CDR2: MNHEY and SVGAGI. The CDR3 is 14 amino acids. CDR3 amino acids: CASSPPGGRGGYTF. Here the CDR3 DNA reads TGTGCCAGCAGTCCCCCGGGGGGCCGCGGAGGCTACACCTTC.

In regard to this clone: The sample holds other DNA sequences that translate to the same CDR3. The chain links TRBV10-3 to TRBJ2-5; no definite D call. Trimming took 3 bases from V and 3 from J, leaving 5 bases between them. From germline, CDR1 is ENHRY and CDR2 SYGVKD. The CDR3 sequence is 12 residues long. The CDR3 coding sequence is TGTGCCATCAGTGACCGGGAAGAGACCCAGTACTTC. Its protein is CAISDREETQYF.

The CDR3 protein is CASSQVPGQGGSYNEQFF. The CDR3, as DNA: TGCGCCAGCAGCCAAGTTCCCGGACAGGGAGGCTCCTACAATGAGCAGTTCTTC. The V call is TRBV4-1, the J call TRBJ2-1, with 8 bases lining up with TRBD1. After removal of 1 base from V and 0 bases from J, the junction contained 8 bases not matched to a gene. This CDR3 contains 18 residues. Germline values: CDR1 MGHRA, CDR2 YSYEKL.

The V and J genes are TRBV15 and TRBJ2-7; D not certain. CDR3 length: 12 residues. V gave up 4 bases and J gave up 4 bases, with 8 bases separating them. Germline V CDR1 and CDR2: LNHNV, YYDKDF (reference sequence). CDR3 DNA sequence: TGTGCCACCAGCATTAGTTCTTACGAGCAGTACTTC. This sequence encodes CATSISSYEQYF.

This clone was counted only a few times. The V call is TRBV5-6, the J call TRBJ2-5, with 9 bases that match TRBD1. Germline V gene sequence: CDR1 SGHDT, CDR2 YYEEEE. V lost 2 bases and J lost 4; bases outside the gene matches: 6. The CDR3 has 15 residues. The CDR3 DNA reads TGTGCCAGCAGCTTAGGGACAGGGCTCCGAGAGACCCAGTACTTC. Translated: CASSLGTGLRETQYF.

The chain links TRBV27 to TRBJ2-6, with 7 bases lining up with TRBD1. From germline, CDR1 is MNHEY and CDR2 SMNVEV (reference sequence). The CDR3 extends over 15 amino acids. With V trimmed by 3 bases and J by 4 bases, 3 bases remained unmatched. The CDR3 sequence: CASSFKGAGANVLTF. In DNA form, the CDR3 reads TGTGCCAGCAGTTTTAAGGGGGCCGGGGCCAACGTCCTGACTTTC.

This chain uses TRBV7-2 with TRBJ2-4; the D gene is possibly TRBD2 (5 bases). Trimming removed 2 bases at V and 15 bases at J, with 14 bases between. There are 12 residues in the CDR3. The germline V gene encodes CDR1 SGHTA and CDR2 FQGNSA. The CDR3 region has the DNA TGTGCCAGCAGCTTATGGAACGGGATGATGTACTTC. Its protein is CASSLWNGMMYF.

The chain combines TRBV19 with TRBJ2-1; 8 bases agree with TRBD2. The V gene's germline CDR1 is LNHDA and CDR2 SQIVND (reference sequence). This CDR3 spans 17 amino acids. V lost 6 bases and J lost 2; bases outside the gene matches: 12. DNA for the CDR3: TGTGCCAGTAGCCCAGGGGCGGGAGGCCGTACCTACAATGAGCAGTTCTTC. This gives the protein CASSPGAGGRTYNEQFF.

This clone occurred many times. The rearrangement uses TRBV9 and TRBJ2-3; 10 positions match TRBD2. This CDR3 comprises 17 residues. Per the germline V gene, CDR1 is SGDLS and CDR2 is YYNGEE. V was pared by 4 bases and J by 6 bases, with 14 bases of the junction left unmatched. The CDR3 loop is CASSPYSGSGRTDTQYF. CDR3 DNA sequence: TGTGCCAGCAGCCCCTACTCAGGTAGCGGGAGGACGGATACGCAGTATTTT.

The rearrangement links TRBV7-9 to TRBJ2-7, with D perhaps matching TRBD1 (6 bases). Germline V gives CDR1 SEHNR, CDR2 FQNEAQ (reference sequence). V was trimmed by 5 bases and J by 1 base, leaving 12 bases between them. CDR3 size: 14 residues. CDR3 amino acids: CASSPRDKSYEQYF. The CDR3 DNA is TGTGCCAGCAGCCCCCGGGACAAGTCCTACGAGCAGTACTTC.

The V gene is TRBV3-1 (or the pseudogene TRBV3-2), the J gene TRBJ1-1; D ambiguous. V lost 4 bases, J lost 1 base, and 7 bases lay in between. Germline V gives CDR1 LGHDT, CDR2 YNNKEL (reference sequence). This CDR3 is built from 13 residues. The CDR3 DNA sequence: TGTGCCAGCAGCCCCGACTCGAACACTGAAGCTTTCTTT. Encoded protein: CASSPDSNTEAFF.

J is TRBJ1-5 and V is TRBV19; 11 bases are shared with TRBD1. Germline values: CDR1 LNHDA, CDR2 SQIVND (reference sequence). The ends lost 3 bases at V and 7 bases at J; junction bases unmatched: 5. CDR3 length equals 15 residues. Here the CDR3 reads CASSMGQGGYQPQHF. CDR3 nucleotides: TGTGCCAGTAGTATGGGACAGGGGGGGTACCAGCCCCAGCATTTT. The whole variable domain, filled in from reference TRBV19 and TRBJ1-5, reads DGGITQSPKYLFRKEGQNVTLSCEQNLNHDAMYWYRQDPGQGLRLIYYSQIVNDFQKGDIAEGYSVSREKKESFPLTVTSAQKNPTAFYLCASSMGQGGYQPQHFGDGTRLSIL.

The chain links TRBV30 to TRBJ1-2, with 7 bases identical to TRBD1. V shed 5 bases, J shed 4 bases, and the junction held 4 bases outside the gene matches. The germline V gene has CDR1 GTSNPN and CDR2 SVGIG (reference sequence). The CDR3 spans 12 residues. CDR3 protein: CAWSTGSYGYTF. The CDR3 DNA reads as TGTGCCTGGTCGACAGGGAGCTATGGCTACACCTTC.

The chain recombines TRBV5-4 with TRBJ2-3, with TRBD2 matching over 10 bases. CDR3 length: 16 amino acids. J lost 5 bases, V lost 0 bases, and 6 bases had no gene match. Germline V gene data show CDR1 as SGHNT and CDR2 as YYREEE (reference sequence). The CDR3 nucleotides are TGTGCCAGCAGCTTGGCTCTAGCGGGAGCTAGAGATACGCAGTATTTT. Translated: CASSLALAGARDTQYF.

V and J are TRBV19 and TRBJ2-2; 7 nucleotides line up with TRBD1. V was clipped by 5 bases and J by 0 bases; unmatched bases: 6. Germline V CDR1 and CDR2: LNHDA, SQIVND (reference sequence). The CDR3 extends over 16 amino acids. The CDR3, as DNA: TGTGCCAGTAGTTCCCACGGGACAGCGAACACCGGGGAGCTGTTTTTT. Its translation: CASSSHGTANTGELFF.